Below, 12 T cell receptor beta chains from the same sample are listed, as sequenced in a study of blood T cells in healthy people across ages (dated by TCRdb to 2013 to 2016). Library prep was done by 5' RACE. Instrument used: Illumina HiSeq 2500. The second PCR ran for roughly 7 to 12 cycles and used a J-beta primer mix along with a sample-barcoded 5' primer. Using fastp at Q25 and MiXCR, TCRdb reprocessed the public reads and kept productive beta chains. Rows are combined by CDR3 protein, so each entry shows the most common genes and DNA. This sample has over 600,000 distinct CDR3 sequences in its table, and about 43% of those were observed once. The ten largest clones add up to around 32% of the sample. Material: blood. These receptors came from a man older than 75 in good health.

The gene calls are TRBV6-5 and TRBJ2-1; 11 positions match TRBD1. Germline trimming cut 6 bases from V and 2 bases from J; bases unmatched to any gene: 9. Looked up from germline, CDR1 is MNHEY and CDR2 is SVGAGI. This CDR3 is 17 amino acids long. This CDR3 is CASRFGQGAGTYNEQFF. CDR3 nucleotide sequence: TGTGCCAGCAGATTCGGACAGGGGGCCGGCACCTACAATGAGCAGTTCTTC.

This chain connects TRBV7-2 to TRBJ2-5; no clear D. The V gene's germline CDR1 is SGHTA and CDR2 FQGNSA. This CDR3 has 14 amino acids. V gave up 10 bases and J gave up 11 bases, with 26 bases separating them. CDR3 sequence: CATRRLGDRNEQYF. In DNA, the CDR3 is TGTGCCACCCGACGCCTTGGGGATCGGAATGAGCAGTACTTC.

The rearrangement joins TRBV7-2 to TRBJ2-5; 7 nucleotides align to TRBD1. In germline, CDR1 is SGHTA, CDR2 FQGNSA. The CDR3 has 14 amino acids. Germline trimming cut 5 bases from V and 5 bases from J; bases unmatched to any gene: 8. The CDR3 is CASSRQGSGETQYF. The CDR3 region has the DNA TGTGCCAGCAGCCGACAGGGATCGGGGGAGACCCAGTACTTC. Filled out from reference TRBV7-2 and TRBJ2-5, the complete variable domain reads GAGVSQSPSNKVTEKGKDVELRCDPISGHTALYWYRQSLGQGLEFLIYFQGNSAPDKSGLPSDRFSAERTGGSVSTLTIQRTQQEDSAVYLCASSRQGSGETQYFGPGTRLLVL.

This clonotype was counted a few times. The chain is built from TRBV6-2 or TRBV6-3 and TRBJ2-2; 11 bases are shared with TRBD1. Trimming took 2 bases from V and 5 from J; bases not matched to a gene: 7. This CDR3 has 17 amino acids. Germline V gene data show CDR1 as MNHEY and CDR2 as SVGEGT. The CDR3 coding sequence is TGTGCCAGCAGTTACATTCGGGACAGGGGGTCGACCGGGGAGCTGTTTTTT. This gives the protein CASSYIRDRGSTGELFF.

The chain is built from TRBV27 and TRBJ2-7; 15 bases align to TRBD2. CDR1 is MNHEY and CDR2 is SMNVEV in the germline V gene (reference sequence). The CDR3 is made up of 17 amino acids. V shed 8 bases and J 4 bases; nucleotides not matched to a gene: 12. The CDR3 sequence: CASRRFGTSGRTYEQYF. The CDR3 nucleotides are TGTGCCAGCCGTCGGTTCGGGACTAGCGGGAGGACTTACGAGCAGTACTTC.

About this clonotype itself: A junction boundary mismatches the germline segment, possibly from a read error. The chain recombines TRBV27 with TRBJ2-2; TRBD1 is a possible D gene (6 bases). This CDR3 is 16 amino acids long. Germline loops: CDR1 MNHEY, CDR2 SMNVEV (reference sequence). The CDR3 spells CVSSPRGTTNTGELFF. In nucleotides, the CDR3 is TGTGTCAGCAGTCCTAGGGGGACAACGAACACCGGGGAGCTGTTTTTT.

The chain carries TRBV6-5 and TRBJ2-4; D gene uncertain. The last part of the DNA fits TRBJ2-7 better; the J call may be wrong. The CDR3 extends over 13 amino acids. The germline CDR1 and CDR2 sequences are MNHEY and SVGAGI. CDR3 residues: CASSYTRSSEQYF. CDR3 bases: TGTGCCAGCAGTTACACCCGTTCCAGCGAGCAGTACTTC.

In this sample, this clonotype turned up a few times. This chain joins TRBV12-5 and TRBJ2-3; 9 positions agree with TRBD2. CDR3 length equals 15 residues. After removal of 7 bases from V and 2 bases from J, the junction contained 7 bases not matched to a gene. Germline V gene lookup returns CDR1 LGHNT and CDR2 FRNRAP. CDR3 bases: TGTGCTAGTGCCCGAGCGGGGGGAACCACAGATACGCAGTATTTT. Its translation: CASARAGGTTDTQYF.

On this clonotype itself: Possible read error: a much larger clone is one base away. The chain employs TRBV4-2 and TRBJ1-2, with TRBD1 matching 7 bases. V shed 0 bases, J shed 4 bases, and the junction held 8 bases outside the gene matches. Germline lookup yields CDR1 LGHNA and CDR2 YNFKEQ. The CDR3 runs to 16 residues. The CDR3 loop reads CASSQEAGQPFYGYTF. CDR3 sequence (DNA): TGTGCCAGCAGCCAAGAGGCGGGACAGCCCTTCTATGGCTACACCTTC.

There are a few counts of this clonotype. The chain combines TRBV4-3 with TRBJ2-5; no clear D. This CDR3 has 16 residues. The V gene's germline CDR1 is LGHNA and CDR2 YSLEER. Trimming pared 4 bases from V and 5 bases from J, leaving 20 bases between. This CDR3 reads CASSLDLTRGGETQYF. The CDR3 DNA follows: TGCGCCAGCAGCCTAGACTTGACCCGAGGTGGGGAGACCCAGTACTTC.

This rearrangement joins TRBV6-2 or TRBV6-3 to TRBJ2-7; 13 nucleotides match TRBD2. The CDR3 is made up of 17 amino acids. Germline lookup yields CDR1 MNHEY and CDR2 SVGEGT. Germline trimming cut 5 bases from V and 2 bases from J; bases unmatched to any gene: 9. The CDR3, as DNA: TGTGCCAGCAGTACTATTCTCGGGACTAGCGGGACCTACGAGCAGTACTTC. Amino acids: CASSTILGTSGTYEQYF.

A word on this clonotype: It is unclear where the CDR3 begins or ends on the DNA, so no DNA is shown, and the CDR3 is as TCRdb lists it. The CDR3: CASSFGSGQGGTDTQYF. This rearrangement joins TRBV7-9 to TRBJ2-3; TRBD1, the table's D call, lacks a check against the DNA. The germline CDR1 and CDR2 sequences are SEHNR and FQNEAQ (reference sequence). From its first to its last residue, the CDR3 has 17 amino acids.